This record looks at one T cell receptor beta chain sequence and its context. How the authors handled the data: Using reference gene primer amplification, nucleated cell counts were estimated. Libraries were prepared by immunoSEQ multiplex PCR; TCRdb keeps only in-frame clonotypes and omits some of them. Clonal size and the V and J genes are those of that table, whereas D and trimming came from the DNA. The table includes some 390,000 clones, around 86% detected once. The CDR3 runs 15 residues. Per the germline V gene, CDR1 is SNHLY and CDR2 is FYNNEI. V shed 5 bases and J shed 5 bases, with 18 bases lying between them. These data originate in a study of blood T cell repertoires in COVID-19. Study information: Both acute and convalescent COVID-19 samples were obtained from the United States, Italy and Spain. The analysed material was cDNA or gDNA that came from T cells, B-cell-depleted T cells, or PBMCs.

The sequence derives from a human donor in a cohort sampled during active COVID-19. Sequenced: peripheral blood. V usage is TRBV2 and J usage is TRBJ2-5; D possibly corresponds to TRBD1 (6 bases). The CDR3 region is CASSPGRKGQETQYF. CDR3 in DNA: TGTGCCAGCAGTCCTGGACGGAAAGGACAGGAGACCCAGTACTTC.